One sample yielded the 5 T cell receptor beta chains listed below, sequenced in a study of blood T cells in healthy people across ages. A J-beta primer mix and a sample-barcoded 5' primer were used in a second PCR of roughly 6 to 11 cycles. Using its own MiXCR run on the 5' RACE reads, TCRdb lists one record per CDR3 protein. The sample lists some 690,000 distinct CDR3 sequences; 20% to 25% were seen once. Sequencing was done on a sample of blood. Receptors originate from a man aged 65-85 years in good health.

This clonotype was counted between two and nine times. The rearrangement uses TRBV6-1 and TRBJ2-3, with D possibly being TRBD1 (5 bases). The germline V gene encodes CDR1 MNHNS and CDR2 SASEGT. This CDR3 region has 14 residues. The V end was cut by 1 base, the J end by 6 bases, with 11 bases between. CDR3 in DNA: TGTGCCAGCAGTGAAGGGGGCGGTTGGGATACGCAGTATTTT. Its protein is CASSEGGGWDTQYF.

This chain uses TRBV28 with TRBJ2-7, with TRBD2 matching 10 bases. With 5 bases clipped from V and 6 bases from J, the junction kept 10 bases outside the gene matches. Germline loops: CDR1 MDHEN, CDR2 SYDVKM. This CDR3 comprises 15 residues. In nucleotides, the CDR3 is TGTGCCAGCAGTCGTCAACTAGCGGGAAGCTGCGAGCAGTACTTC. Its translation is CASSRQLAGSCEQYF.

The chain couples TRBV28 to TRBJ2-7; 7 nucleotides align to TRBD2. Germline lookup yields CDR1 MDHEN and CDR2 SYDVKM. J was trimmed by 3 bases and V by 8 bases; bases with no gene match: 10. There are 14 residues in the CDR3. CDR3 amino acids: CASPMGGVLYEQYF. CDR3 in DNA: TGTGCCAGCCCCATGGGGGGGGTCCTCTACGAGCAGTACTTC.

The V and J genes are TRBV6-5 and TRBJ2-5, with 10 bases matching TRBD2. The DNA end is more similar to TRBJ2-1, so the J call may be wrong. Germline CDR1 is MNHEY and CDR2 is SVGAGI. CDR3 length: 15 residues. DNA for the CDR3: TGTGCCAGCAGTTACGAGCTAGCGGGAGTAGATGAGCAGTTCTTC. Its protein product is CASSYELAGVDEQFF.

The sample holds a few counts of this clonotype. The V call is TRBV7-9, the J call TRBJ2-7; 10 nucleotides align to TRBD1. The trim removed 8 bases at V and 0 bases at J, leaving 19 bases unmatched. This CDR3 has 19 residues. CDR1 is SEHNR, CDR2 FQNEAQ, per germline (reference sequence). The CDR3 DNA follows: TGTGCCAGCGGGTCCTCGCTCCGGGACAGGGGCCTTAGCTCCTACGAGCAGTACTTC. As protein: CASGSSLRDRGLSSYEQYF.